One and the same sample provided the 21 T cell receptor beta chains below, sequenced in a study of blood T cell repertoires in COVID-19. The repertoire was sequenced with immunoSEQ multiplex PCR; TCRdb's copy has only in-frame clones and lacks some. The table has 200,000 to 250,000 clones, 85% seen once. Sequencing was done on a sample of PBMCs or T cells enriched from blood (not recorded which). These receptors were collected from a man aged 40-55 years who had recovered from COVID-19.

This clone appeared a single time. In the same sample, other DNA sequences code for this CDR3. V and J are TRBV5-1 and TRBJ1-5, with a possible D match to TRBD1 (6 bases). The germline V and J ends were trimmed by 0 bases and 1 base, with 8 bases remaining between them. The CDR3 extends over 15 amino acids. CDR1 is SGHRS, CDR2 YFSETQ, per germline. The CDR3 nucleotides are TGCGCCAGCAGCTTGGTAGGGGGAAGCAATCAGCCCCAGCATTTT. Protein sequence: CASSLVGGSNQPQHF.

The chain recombines TRBV19 with TRBJ2-2; D is ambiguous. V gave up 4 bases and J gave up 7 bases, with 7 bases separating them. Per the germline V gene, CDR1 is LNHDA and CDR2 is SQIVND (reference sequence). The CDR3 contains 12 residues. The CDR3 DNA reads as TGTGCCAGTAGTAACTTTCTCGGGGAGCTGTTTTTT. Translation gives CASSNFLGELFF.

This clone came up once. The CDR3 protein is CASSAGTENEKLFF. For the CDR3, the DNA is TGTGCCAGCAGCGCCGGGACTGAGAATGAAAAACTGTTTTTT. J is TRBJ1-4 and V is TRBV9; weak D call: TRBD1 (5 bases). This CDR3 is 14 amino acids long. The V end lost 3 bases, the J end lost 5 bases, and 11 bases lay between the germline ends. The germline V gene has CDR1 SGDLS and CDR2 YYNGEE.

J is TRBJ2-1 and V is TRBV10-3; D is possibly TRBD2 (6 bases). The V gene lost 3 bases and the J gene lost 2 bases, with 11 bases spanning the gap. The CDR3 spans 15 residues. Germline CDR1 is ENHRY and CDR2 is SYGVKD. The CDR3 region is CAISEHRRAYNEQFF. Here the CDR3 DNA reads TGTGCCATCAGTGAACACAGGAGGGCCTACAATGAGCAGTTCTTC.

Concerning this clone itself: Relative to the germline gene, one junction end is altered; a read error may explain this. The V gene is TRBV19, the J gene TRBJ1-1, with 9 nucleotides matching TRBD1. Germline CDR1 LNHDA, CDR2 SQIVND (reference sequence). The CDR3 is 14 residues long. CDR3 sequence reads: CASASGTGPSTALF. The CDR3 bases are TGTGCCAGTGCATCCGGGACAGGGCCCTCGACGGCCCTCTTT.

This clone was seen a single time. The chain links TRBV3-1 (or the pseudogene TRBV3-2) to TRBJ2-2, with TRBD2 as a possible D gene (6 bases). Germline V gene lookup returns CDR1 LGHDT and CDR2 YNNKEL (reference sequence). V dropped 7 bases and J dropped 4 bases, with 16 bases sitting between them. The CDR3 extends over 15 amino acids. Written as DNA, the CDR3 is TGTGCCAGCACCCGAAAGGGCGGGACCACCGGGGAGCTGTTTTTT. Its protein product is CASTRKGGTTGELFF.

The V call is TRBV12-5, the J call TRBJ2-3, with TRBD2 matching over 7 bases. The CDR3 is 15 amino acids. Looked up from germline, CDR1 is LGHNT and CDR2 is FRNRAP. V lost 2 bases and J lost 7; bases outside the gene matches: 9. The CDR3 protein is CASGLLTSWGYTQYF. In nucleotides, the CDR3 is TGTGCTAGTGGTTTGTTGACTAGCTGGGGGTATACGCAGTATTTT.

The rearrangement joins TRBV30 to TRBJ2-7, with no clear D. The CDR3 spans 11 residues. The germline gives CDR1 GTSNPN, CDR2 SVGIG (reference sequence). Deletions cut 2 bases from V and 4 bases from J, with 6 bases between. CDR3 sequence (DNA): TGTGCCTGGAGTCTGGCTTACGAGCAGTACTTC. This gives the protein CAWSLAYEQYF.

The CDR3 region has the DNA TGTGCCAGTAGTATAGATGGCGACAGTGGAGACAATGAGCAGTTCTTC. Translated: CASSIDGDSGDNEQFF. The chain links TRBV19 to TRBJ2-1, with D maybe TRBD1 (5 bases). Germline-derived CDR1 and CDR2 are LNHDA and SQIVND (reference sequence). CDR3 length: 16 residues. The ends were cut back, 0 bases at V and 5 bases at J, with 14 bases in the middle.

This clone has just one count. CDR3 sequence (DNA): TGTGCCAGCAGCCTTGGACAGGGCACTGGCTACACCTTC. It codes for CASSLGQGTGYTF. The chain carries TRBV3-1 (or the pseudogene TRBV3-2) and TRBJ1-2; TRBD1 aligns across 8 bases. CDR1 is LGHDT, CDR2 YNNKEL, per germline (reference sequence). This CDR3 spans 13 amino acids. With 4 bases clipped from V and 7 bases from J, the junction kept 5 bases outside the gene matches.

The gene calls are TRBV5-1 and TRBJ2-7, with TRBD2 matching over 14 bases. CDR1 and CDR2 from the germline V gene are SGHRS and YFSETQ. V lost 4 bases, J lost 1 base, and 13 bases stayed unmatched. The CDR3 loop spans 19 amino acids. In nucleotides, the CDR3 is TGCGCCAGCAGCGGGACTAGCGGGAGAGCCCCTAATCTGTCCTACGAGCAGTACTTC. As protein: CASSGTSGRAPNLSYEQYF. Using reference TRBV5-1 and TRBJ2-7 for the parts outside the CDR3, the full variable domain is KAGVTQTPRYLIKTRGQQVTLSCSPISGHRSVSWYQQTPGQGLQFLFEYFSETQRNKGNFPGRFSGRQFSNSRSEMNVSTLELGDSALYLCASSGTSGRAPNLSYEQYFGPGTRLTVT.

This clone was observed a few times. This chain uses TRBV7-9 with TRBJ2-2; D gene unclear. V dropped 4 bases and J dropped 4 bases, with 7 bases sitting between them. Germline-derived CDR1 and CDR2 are SEHNR and FQNEAQ (reference sequence). The CDR3 consists of 13 residues. Here the CDR3 DNA reads TGTGCCAGCAGCTCGAGTGGCACCGGGGAGCTGTTTTTT. Amino acids: CASSSSGTGELFF.

The table lists this clone with a few counts. The chain has TRBV5-1 and TRBJ1-1, with 7 bases matching TRBD1. The CDR3 covers 15 residues. CDR1 and CDR2 (germline): SGHRS, YFSETQ. Unmatched junction bases numbered 4, after V lost 2 bases and J lost 0 bases. For the CDR3, the DNA is TGCGCCAGCAGCTTTTTGACAGGGATGAACACTGAAGCTTTCTTT. As protein: CASSFLTGMNTEAFF.

The chain combines TRBV5-4 with TRBJ2-3; TRBD2 matches 7 bases. Germline V CDR1 and CDR2: SGHNT, YYREEE (reference sequence). After removal of 4 bases from V and 0 bases from J, the junction contained 5 bases not matched to a gene. The CDR3 extends over 15 amino acids. In DNA, the CDR3 is TGTGCCAGCAGCCTCGGGGGAGGGAGCACAGATACGCAGTATTTT. It translates to CASSLGGGSTDTQYF.

The chain combines TRBV12-3 or TRBV12-4 with TRBJ2-1; a weak D match, TRBD1 (6 bases). This CDR3 region has 13 residues. The V end lost 1 base, the J end lost 9 bases, and 10 bases lay between the germline ends. CDR3 amino acids: CASSLGQEREQFF. The CDR3 DNA is TGTGCCAGCAGTTTAGGACAGGAACGTGAGCAGTTCTTC.

V gene TRBV19 combines with J gene TRBJ1-4; D is ambiguous. V gave up 6 bases and J gave up 3 bases, with 11 bases separating them. Germline V gives CDR1 LNHDA, CDR2 SQIVND (reference sequence). CDR3 length: 14 residues. CDR3 DNA: TGTGCCAGTAGGTCTCTTGAGGCTAATGAAAAACTGTTTTTT. This translates into CASRSLEANEKLFF.

Written as DNA, the CDR3 is TGTGCCAGCAGCCCCCGGGACAGGGAGCACCCCTGGGGCTACACCTTC. Translated, it gives CASSPRDREHPWGYTF. This chain joins TRBV3-1 (or the pseudogene TRBV3-2) and TRBJ1-2; 9 bases agree with TRBD1. Germline V lookup: CDR1 LGHDT, CDR2 YNNKEL (reference sequence). The CDR3 runs 16 residues. Losses at the gene ends were 4 bases for V and 8 bases for J; bases not matched to a gene: 14.

J is TRBJ2-7 and V is TRBV7-2; D not certain. The germline V gene encodes CDR1 SGHTA and CDR2 FQGNSA. V was shortened by 1 base and J by 3 bases, with 10 bases between the two germline ends. This CDR3 has 14 amino acids. As DNA, the CDR3 is TGTGCCAGCAGCTTAGTTGGCGGAGTCTACGAGCAGTACTTC. Amino acids: CASSLVGGVYEQYF.

The J gene is TRBJ2-7, the V gene TRBV4-3, with D possibly matching TRBD1 (5 bases). The V and J ends lost 4 bases and 0 bases respectively, with 10 bases between them. Germline V gene lookup returns CDR1 LGHNA and CDR2 YSLEER. There are 14 residues in the CDR3. CDR3 region: CASSLYRSSYEQYF. The CDR3, as DNA: TGCGCCAGCAGCCTTTACAGGAGCTCCTACGAGCAGTACTTC.

V usage is TRBV10-2 and J usage is TRBJ2-7; D may be TRBD2 (6 bases). CDR1 is WSHSY, CDR2 SAAADI, per germline. V was clipped by 7 bases and J by 5 bases, with 21 bases between them. The CDR3 length is 15 residues. CDR3 protein: CASTGLSTAANEQYF. CDR3 DNA sequence: TGCGCCAGCACAGGACTATCTACGGCAGCTAACGAGCAGTACTTC.

The V call is TRBV12-2, the J call TRBJ1-3. TRBV12-2 has pseudogene status. This CDR3 spans 15 amino acids. CDR3 nucleotide sequence: TGTGCAAGTCGCGGCGAGGGAAACTCTGGAAACACCATATATTTT. Its protein is CASRGEGNSGNTIYF.